This entry is about one T cell receptor beta chain. A read error may account for a junction end that differs from germline. TCRdb itself ran the PCR reads through MiXCR, one entry per CDR3 protein. The table lists more than 70,000 distinct CDR3 sequences, 21% of them singletons, with 1.1% in the top ten. This specimen comes from a study of molecular identifiers for immune sequencing clone quantification. Sequencing used naive CD8+ T cells from blood, with Jurkat cell RNA spiked in. Indicated subset: FACS-sorted CD8+CD4-CCR7+CD45RA+ naive T cells. The origin of this receptor is a human donor in good health. Some libraries in this study had Jurkat cell RNA spiked in.

CDR3 DNA: TGTGCCCGCAGCCCCAGCGGGATCTCCTACGAGCAGTACTTC. This encodes CARSPSGISYEQYF. The V and J genes are TRBV27 and TRBJ2-7, with TRBD2 matching over 7 bases. Germline V CDR1 and CDR2: MNHEY, SMNVEV (reference sequence). CDR3 length: 14 residues.